A selection of T cell receptor beta chains follows, all from one sample in a study of Tregs in tolerant kidney transplant recipients. Assay: immunoSEQ multiplex PCR; the TCRdb copy retains only in-frame clones and omits some. This sample has approximately 260,000 clones, with 65% to 85% found just once. Input material: CD4+ T cells from blood. The receptors come from a human donor in good health. Both conserved end residues are part of each CDR3. D genes are given only for firm matches. For some rows the clone size is stated as once, few or many, or as a class when expanded; others skip it.

V	size	D	J	DNA	CDR3
TRBV6-6	.	.	TRBJ2-7	TGTGCCAGCGCAACCGGCCCGGACAGTTCAGGGGAGCAGTACTTC	CASATGPDSSGEQYF
TRBV29-1	.	.	TRBJ1-2	TGCAGCGTTGAAGGATACAGGAAATCTAACTATGGCTACACCTTC	CSVEGYRKSNYGYTF
TRBV19	once	TRBD1	TRBJ2-7	TGTGCCAGTAGTGTTCAGGGGGCGACCCTGGCCACCTACGAGCAGTACTTC	CASSVQGATLATYEQYF
TRBV10-1	.	.	TRBJ1-1	TGCGCCAGCAGGCCCGGGAGGGGCGGCTCTTCCGAAGCTTTCTTT	CASRPGRGGSSEAFF
TRBV6-1	.	.	TRBJ1-3	TGTGCCAGCAGTGATGACAGAGGGAACACCATATATTTT	CASSDDRGNTIYF
TRBV18	.	TRBD1	TRBJ2-2	TGTGCCAGCCCACCAGGGGGCTCAATAGCCAAAAGGAAGACCGGGGAGCTGTTTTTT	CASPPGGSIAKRKTGELFF
TRBV6-5	.	TRBD1	TRBJ2-7	TGTGCCAGCAGTTACTCGCTGGGACAGTGGACCTACGAGCAGTACTTC	CASSYSLGQWTYEQYF
TRBV6-1	.	.	TRBJ2-1	TGTGCCAGCAGTGATTCGGGGCAGCGAACCTACAATGAGCAGTTCTTC	CASSDSGQRTYNEQFF
TRBV10-3	.	TRBD2	TRBJ2-7	TGTGCCATCAGGCTCGGGACTTCTAGCGGCTACGAGCAGTACTTC	CAIRLGTSSGYEQYF
TRBV4-1	.	TRBD2	TRBJ2-7	TGCGCCAGCAGCCAAGATCGGCTAGCGGGAGTCAATGAAGACGAGCAGTACTTC	CASSQDRLAGVNEDEQYF
TRBV6-5	.	TRBD1	TRBJ1-1	TGTGCCAGCAGTTACTTCCCGGGACAGGACACTGAAGCTTTCTTT	CASSYFPGQDTEAFF
TRBV7-7	.	TRBD1	TRBJ1-5	TGTGCCAGCAGCCCGGACAGGTTTGGACAGCCCCAGCATTTT	CASSPDRFGQPQHF
TRBV18	.	TRBD1	TRBJ1-1	TGTGCCAGCTCACCACCCGACAGGGTTTACGCTTTCTTT	CASSPPDRVYAFF
TRBV12-5	.	.	TRBJ1-1	TGTGCTAGTGGTTCCCGGACGGTAGCGGGGGACACTGAAGCTTTCTTT	CASGSRTVAGDTEAFF
TRBV4-1	.	TRBD2	TRBJ2-3	TGCGCCAGCAGCCAATCCGGACTAGCGGGGGGACCAGATACGCAGTATTTT	CASSQSGLAGGPDTQYF
TRBV11-2	.	.	TRBJ2-1	TGTGCCAGCAGCTTAGAAGGGGGAGCGGGGACCTCCTACAATGAGCAGTTCTTC	CASSLEGGAGTSYNEQFF
TRBV6-1	.	.	TRBJ1-5	TGTGCCAGCAGTGATCAGGGCGGGGGGAAACGCAATCAGCCCCAGCATTTT	CASSDQGGGKRNQPQHF
TRBV18	.	.	TRBJ1-1	TGTGCCAGCCAGGGTTCGAACACTGAAGCTTTCTTT	CASQGSNTEAFF
TRBV4-1	.	TRBD1	TRBJ1-4	TGCGCCAGCAGCTCCCGGGGTAGGGGGCGGCCTAATGAAAAACTGTTTTTT	CASSSRGRGRPNEKLFF
TRBV5-4	.	TRBD2	TRBJ2-1	TGTGCCAGCAGCCGTTGGGACTACCAAGGAGGGAATGAGCAGTTCTTC	CASSRWDYQGGNEQFF